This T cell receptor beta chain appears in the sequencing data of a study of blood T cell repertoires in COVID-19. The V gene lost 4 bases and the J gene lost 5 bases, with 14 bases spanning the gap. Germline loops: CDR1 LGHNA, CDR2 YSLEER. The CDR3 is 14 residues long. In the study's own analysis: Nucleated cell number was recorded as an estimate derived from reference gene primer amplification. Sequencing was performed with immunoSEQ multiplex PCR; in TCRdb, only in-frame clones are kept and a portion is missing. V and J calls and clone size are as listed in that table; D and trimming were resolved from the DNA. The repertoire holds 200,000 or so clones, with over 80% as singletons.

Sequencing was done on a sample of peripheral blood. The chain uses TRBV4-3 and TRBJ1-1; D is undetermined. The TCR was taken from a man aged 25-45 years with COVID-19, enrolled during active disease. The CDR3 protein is CASSLMKSGTEAFF. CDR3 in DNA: TGCGCCAGCAGCCTAATGAAGTCGGGGACTGAAGCTTTCTTT.